This TCR beta chain comes out of a study of blood T cell repertoires in COVID-19. Study-wide background: Both acute and convalescent COVID-19 samples were obtained from the United States, Italy and Spain. Sources were T cells, B-cell-depleted T cells, or PBMCs; the material itself was cDNA or gDNA.

The germline V and J ends were trimmed by 4 bases and 2 bases, with 12 bases remaining between them. From germline, CDR1 is SQVTM and CDR2 ANQGSEA. The CDR3 sequence is 13 residues long. The authors' processing: Estimation of nucleated cell counts was performed using reference gene primer amplification. Some clones are missing from TCRdb's copy, which holds only in-frame ones; the method was immunoSEQ multiplex PCR. Clone size and V and J calls were adopted from that table, with D and trimming inferred from the DNA. This table holds about 300,000 clones, around 84% found once. Material for sequencing was peripheral blood. The TCR comes from a man in his 70s with acute or convalescent COVID-19. This sequence joins TRBV29-1 and TRBJ2-7; possible D gene TRBD1, 6 bases. DNA of the CDR3: TGCAGCGTTGTAGGGGGAGTCACCTACGAGCAGTACTTC. It translates to CSVVGGVTYEQYF.